The entry that follows covers one T cell receptor (beta chain) sequence. As yet, its antigen is unknown. Data came from immunoSEQ multiplex PCR; TCRdb stores just in-frame clones and leaves some out. Among approximately 72,000 clones, more than 65% were seen once, and the ten largest hold 1.5% to 2%. These data come from a study of OX40 agonist ivuxolimab in advanced cancers. As for the study in general: Prior anti-PD-1, anti-PD-L1 or anti-CTLA-4 therapy did not bar entry, and 40% to 45% had some. General study findings and limits: There were, on average, more expanded clones in CD8+ T cells than in CD4+.

CDR1 MDHEN and CDR2 SYDVKM come from the germline V gene. V lost 10 bases to trimming and J lost 1 base; unmatched junction nucleotides: 9. The CDR3 consists of 16 residues. V and J are TRBV28 and TRBJ2-7, with 14 bases aligning to TRBD2. This TCR was sampled from an adult with an advanced solid tumor such as melanoma, head and neck, liver or kidney cancer. The material sequenced was CD4+ or CD8+ T cells sorted from blood, taken in a trial of the OX40 agonist ivuxolimab. CDR3 loop: CATVGTSGSGSYEQYF. The CDR3 DNA reads TGTGCCACGGTCGGGACTAGCGGGAGTGGGTCCTACGAGCAGTACTTC.